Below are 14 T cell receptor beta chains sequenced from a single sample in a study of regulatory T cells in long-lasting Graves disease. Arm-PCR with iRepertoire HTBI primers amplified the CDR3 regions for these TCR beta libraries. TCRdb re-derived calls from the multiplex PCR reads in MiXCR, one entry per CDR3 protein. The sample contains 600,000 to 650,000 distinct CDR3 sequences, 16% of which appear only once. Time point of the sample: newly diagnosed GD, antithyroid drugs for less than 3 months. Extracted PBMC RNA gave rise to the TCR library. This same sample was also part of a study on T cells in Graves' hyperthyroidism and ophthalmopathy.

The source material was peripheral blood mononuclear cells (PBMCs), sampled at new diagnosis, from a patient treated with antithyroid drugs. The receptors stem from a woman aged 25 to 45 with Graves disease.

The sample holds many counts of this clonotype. The chain's CDR3 is CASRATGALAGRGYTF. The CDR3 region has the DNA TGTGCCAGCAGGGCGACAGGGGCCCTGGCCGGTAGAGGCTACACCTTC. The chain has TRBV12-3 or TRBV12-4 and TRBJ1-2; 8 bases match TRBD1. Trimming took 6 bases from V and 8 from J; bases not matched to a gene: 17. The CDR3 is 16 residues long.

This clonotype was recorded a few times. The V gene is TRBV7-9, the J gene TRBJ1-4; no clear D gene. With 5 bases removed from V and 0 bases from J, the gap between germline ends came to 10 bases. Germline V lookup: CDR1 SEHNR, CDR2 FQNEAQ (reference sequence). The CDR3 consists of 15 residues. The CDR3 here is CASSPASATNEKLFF. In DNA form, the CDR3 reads TGTGCCAGCAGCCCCGCAAGCGCAACTAATGAAAAACTGTTTTTT. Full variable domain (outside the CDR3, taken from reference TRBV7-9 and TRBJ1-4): DTGVSQNPRHKITKRGQNVTFRCDPISEHNRLYWYRQTLGQGPEFLTYFQNEAQLEKSRLLSDRFSAERPKGSFSTLEIQRTEQGDSAMYLCASSPASATNEKLFFGSGTQLSVL.

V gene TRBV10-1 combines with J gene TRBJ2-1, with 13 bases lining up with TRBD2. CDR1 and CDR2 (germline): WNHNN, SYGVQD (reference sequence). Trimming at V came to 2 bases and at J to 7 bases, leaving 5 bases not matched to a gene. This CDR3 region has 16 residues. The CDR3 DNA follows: TGCGCCAGCAGTGAGCGGGCGGGACTAGCGGGAAATGAGCAGTTCTTC. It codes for CASSERAGLAGNEQFF.

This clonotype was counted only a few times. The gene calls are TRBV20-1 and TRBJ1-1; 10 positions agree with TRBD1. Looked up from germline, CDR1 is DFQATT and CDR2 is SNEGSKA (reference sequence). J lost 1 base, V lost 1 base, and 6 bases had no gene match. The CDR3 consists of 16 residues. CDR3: CSARVFGTGANTEAFF. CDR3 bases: TGCAGTGCTAGAGTCTTCGGGACAGGGGCGAACACTGAAGCTTTCTTT.

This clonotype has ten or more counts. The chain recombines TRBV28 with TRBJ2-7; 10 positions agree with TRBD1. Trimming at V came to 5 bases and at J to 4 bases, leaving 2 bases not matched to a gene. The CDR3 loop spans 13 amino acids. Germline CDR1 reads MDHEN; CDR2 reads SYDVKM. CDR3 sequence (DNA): TGTGCCAGCAGTGGGACAGGGGAATACGAGCAGTACTTC. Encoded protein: CASSGTGEYEQYF.

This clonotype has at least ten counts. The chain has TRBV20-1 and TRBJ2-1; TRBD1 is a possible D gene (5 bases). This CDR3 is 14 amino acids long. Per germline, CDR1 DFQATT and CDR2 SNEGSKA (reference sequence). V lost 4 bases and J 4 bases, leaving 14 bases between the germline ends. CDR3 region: CSANDRLSYNEQFF. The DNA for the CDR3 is TGCAGTGCTAACGACAGATTGTCGTACAATGAGCAGTTCTTC.

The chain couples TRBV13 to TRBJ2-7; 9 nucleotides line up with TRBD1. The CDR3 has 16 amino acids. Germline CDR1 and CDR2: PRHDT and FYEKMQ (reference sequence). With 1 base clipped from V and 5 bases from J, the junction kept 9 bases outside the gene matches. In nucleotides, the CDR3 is TGTGCCAGCAGCTTAGCCCGAAGCGGGACAGGGAACGAGCAGTACTTC. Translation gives CASSLARSGTGNEQYF.

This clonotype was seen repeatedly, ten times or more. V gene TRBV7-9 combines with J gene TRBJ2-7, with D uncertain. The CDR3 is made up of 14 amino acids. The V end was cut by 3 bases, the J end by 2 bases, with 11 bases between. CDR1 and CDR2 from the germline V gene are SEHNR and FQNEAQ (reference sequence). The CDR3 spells CASSFKGWAYEQYF. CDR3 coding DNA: TGTGCCAGCAGCTTTAAGGGTTGGGCCTACGAGCAGTACTTC.

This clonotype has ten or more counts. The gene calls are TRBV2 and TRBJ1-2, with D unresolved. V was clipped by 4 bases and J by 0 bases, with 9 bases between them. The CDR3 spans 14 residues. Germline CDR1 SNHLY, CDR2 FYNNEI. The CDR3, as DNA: TGTGCCAGCAGTGGCCAGGTCCCTAACTATGGCTACACCTTC. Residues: CASSGQVPNYGYTF. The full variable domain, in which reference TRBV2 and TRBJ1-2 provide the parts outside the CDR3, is EPEVTQTPSHQVTQMGQEVILRCVPISNHLYFYWYRQILGQKVEFLVSFYNNEISEKSEIFDDQFSVERPDGSNFTLKIRSTKLEDSAMYFCASSGQVPNYGYTFGSGTRLTVV.

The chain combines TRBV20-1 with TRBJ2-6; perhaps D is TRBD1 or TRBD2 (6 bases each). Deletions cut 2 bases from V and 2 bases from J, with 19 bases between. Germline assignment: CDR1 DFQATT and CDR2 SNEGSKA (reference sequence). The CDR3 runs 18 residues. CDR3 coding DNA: TGCAGTGCTAGATTCGAGTCCCGGGGGCTTGCTGGGGCCAACGTCCTGACTTTC. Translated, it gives CSARFESRGLAGANVLTF.

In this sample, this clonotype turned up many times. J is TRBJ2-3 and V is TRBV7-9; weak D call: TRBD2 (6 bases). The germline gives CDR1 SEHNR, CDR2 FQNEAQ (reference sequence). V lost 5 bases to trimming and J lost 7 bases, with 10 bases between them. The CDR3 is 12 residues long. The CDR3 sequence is CASSVAGNTQYF. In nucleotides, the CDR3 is TGTGCCAGCAGCGTTGCGGGGAATACGCAGTATTTT. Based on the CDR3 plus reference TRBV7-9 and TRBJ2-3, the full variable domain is DTGVSQNPRHKITKRGQNVTFRCDPISEHNRLYWYRQTLGQGPEFLTYFQNEAQLEKSRLLSDRFSAERPKGSFSTLEIQRTEQGDSAMYLCASSVAGNTQYFGPGTRLTVL.

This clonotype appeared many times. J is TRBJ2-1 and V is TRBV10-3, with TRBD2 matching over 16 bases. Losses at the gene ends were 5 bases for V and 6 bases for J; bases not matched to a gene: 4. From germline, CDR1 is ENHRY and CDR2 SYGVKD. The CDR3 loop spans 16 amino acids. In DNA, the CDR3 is TGTGCCATCAGTAGGGGACTAGCGGGAGGGGGCAATGAGCAGTTCTTC. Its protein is CAISRGLAGGGNEQFF.

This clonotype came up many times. CDR3 sequence reads: CASSSRHEQYF. For the CDR3, the DNA is TGTGCCAGCAGTTCCAGACACGAGCAGTACTTC. The chain couples TRBV12-3 or TRBV12-4 to TRBJ2-7; D gene unclear. The CDR3 has 11 residues. With 4 bases removed from V and 5 bases from J, the gap between germline ends came to 6 bases.

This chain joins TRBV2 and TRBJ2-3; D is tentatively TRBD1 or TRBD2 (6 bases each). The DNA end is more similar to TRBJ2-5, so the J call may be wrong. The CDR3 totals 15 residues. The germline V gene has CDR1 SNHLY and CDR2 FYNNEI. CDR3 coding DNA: TGTGCCAGCAGCCGGGCAGGGAGGCAGGGGGAGACCCAGTACTTC. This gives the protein CASSRAGRQGETQYF.